This T cell receptor (beta chain) was identified during a study of blood T cell repertoires in COVID-19. Study context: Some COVID-19 samples were acute and others convalescent; all came from the United States, Italy and Spain. PBMCs, B-cell-depleted T cells, or T cells were the source of the cDNA or gDNA that made up the material.

The germline V gene encodes CDR1 SGHRS and CDR2 YFSETQ. Trimming took 0 bases from V and 5 from J; bases not matched to a gene: 5. There are 16 residues in the CDR3. The table came from immunoSEQ multiplex PCR; TCRdb's copy has only in-frame clones and leaves some out. The table records about 160,000 clones, less than 85% of them present only once. Input material: peripheral blood. This TCR derives from a human donor with acute or convalescent COVID-19. The donor label of this sample is uncertain. This chain joins TRBV5-1 and TRBJ2-3; 11 bases are a match to TRBD2. For the CDR3, the DNA is TGCGCCAGCAGCTTGGTCCTAGCGGGGGGTATAGATACGCAGTATTTT. Its protein is CASSLVLAGGIDTQYF. Full variable domain (missing parts from reference TRBV5-1 and TRBJ2-3): KAGVTQTPRYLIKTRGQQVTLSCSPISGHRSVSWYQQTPGQGLQFLFEYFSETQRNKGNFPGRFSGRQFSNSRSEMNVSTLELGDSALYLCASSLVLAGGIDTQYFGPGTRLTVL.